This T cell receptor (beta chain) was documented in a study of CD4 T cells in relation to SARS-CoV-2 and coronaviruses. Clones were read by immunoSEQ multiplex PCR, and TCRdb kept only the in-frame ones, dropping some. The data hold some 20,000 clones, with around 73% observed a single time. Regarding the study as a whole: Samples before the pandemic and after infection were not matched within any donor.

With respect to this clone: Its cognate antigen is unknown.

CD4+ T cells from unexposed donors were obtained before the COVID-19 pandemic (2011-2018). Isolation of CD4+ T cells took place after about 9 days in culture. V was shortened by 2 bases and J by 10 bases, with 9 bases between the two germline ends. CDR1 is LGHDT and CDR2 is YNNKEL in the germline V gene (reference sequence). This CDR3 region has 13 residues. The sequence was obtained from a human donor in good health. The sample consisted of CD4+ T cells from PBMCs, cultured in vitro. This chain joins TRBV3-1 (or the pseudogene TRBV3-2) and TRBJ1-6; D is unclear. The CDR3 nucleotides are TGTGCCAGCAGCCAATTGAATGGGTCACCCCTCCACTTT. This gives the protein CASSQLNGSPLHF.